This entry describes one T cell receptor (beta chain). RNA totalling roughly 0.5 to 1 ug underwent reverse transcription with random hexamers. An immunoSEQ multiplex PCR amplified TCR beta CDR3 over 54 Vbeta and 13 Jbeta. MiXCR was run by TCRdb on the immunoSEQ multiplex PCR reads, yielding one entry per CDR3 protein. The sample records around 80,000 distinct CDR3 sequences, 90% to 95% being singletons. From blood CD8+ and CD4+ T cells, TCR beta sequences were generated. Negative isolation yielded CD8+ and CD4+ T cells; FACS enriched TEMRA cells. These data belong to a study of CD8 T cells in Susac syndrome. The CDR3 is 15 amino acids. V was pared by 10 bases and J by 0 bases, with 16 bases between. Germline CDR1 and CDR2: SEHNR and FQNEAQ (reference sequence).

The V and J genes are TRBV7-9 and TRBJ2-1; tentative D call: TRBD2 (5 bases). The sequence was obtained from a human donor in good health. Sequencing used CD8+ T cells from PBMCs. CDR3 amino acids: CATTRTASSYNEQFF. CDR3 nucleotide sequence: TGTGCCACGACACGGACTGCGAGCTCCTACAATGAGCAGTTCTTC.